This TCR beta chain was sequenced for a study of T cell repertoires in cytomegalovirus infection. About the research overall: Through public TCR beta signatures, both CMV infection and matching HLA type were indicated.

This CDR3 spans 14 amino acids. Trimming removed 6 bases from V and 0 bases from J, with 9 bases in between. Germline loops: CDR1 LNHDA, CDR2 SQIVND (reference sequence). A remark on this clonotype: The antigen remains undetermined.

TCRdb reprocessed the reads with MiXCR, giving one entry per CDR3 protein. Found here are around 200,000 distinct CDR3 sequences, roughly 34% of them singletons; the top ten hold 55% to 70%. The chain recombines TRBV19 with TRBJ1-3; possible D gene TRBD1, 6 bases. The sample in question was CD8+ T cells from cultured PBMCs, obtained from culture after CMV antigen stimulation. This clonotype was sampled from a human donor in good health (CMV status not recorded). Some clones in this sample may be carry-over from other donors' samples. CDR3 amino acids: CASSGQRSGNTIYF. The CDR3 DNA is TGTGCCAGTAGCGGACAGCGCTCTGGAAACACCATATATTTT.